Listed below are T cell receptor beta chains from one sample, sequenced in a study of memory CD4+ T cells and cytomegalovirus serostatus. The assay was immunoSEQ multiplex PCR, and TCRdb's table has in-frame clones only and misses some. Among around 38,000 clones listed, about 82% were seen once. Specimen: memory CD4+ T cells from blood. The receptors come from an adult in good health and CMV-seronegative. Each CDR3 is given with its conserved first and last residue. The D gene is left open where the match is weak. Clone size is given for some rows only: seen once, a few or many times, or a class if the clone is expanded.

d_gene: TRBD2; abundance: .; v_gene: TRBV10-3; j_gene: TRBJ2-7; CDR3nt: TGTAACCGAAGAACATCTAGCGGCTCCTACGAGCAGTACTTC; CDR3aa: CNRRTSSGSYEQYF
d_gene: .; abundance: .; v_gene: TRBV11-2; j_gene: TRBJ1-2; CDR3nt: TGTGCCAGCAGCTTAGCCGGGGTTTACTACACCTTC; CDR3aa: CASSLAGVYYTF
d_gene: TRBD2; abundance: .; v_gene: TRBV28; j_gene: TRBJ2-2; CDR3nt: TGTGCCAGCAGTTTAAGACTAGCGGGAGCCGGGGAGCTGTTTTTT; CDR3aa: CASSLRLAGAGELFF
d_gene: TRBD1; abundance: .; v_gene: TRBV7-2; j_gene: TRBJ2-7; CDR3nt: TGTGCCAGCGGAAAGGACAGGGTAGAATCCTACGAGCAGTACTTC; CDR3aa: CASGKDRVESYEQYF
d_gene: .; abundance: once; v_gene: TRBV6-5; j_gene: TRBJ2-7; CDR3nt: TGTGCCAGCAGTTACCAAGGGGCCCCTTACTACGAGCAGTACTTC; CDR3aa: CASSYQGAPYYEQYF
d_gene: TRBD2; abundance: .; v_gene: TRBV5-1; j_gene: TRBJ2-5; CDR3nt: TGCGCCAGCACCGGACTAGTTGGGGAGACCCAGTACTTC; CDR3aa: CASTGLVGETQYF
d_gene: .; abundance: .; v_gene: TRBV11-1; j_gene: TRBJ2-7; CDR3nt: TGTGCCAGCAAAGCATTCGGGACGGAGACCTACGAGCAGTACTTC; CDR3aa: CASKAFGTETYEQYF
d_gene: TRBD1; abundance: .; v_gene: TRBV4-3; j_gene: TRBJ1-5; CDR3nt: TGCGCCAGCAGCCAAGATGCCCGAGGGGGCGCGGGTCAGCCCCAGCATTTT; CDR3aa: CASSQDARGGAGQPQHF
d_gene: .; abundance: .; v_gene: TRBV27; j_gene: TRBJ1-2; CDR3nt: TGTGCCAGCCGAGGCAGTCATGGCTACACCTTC; CDR3aa: CASRGSHGYTF
d_gene: .; abundance: .; v_gene: TRBV27; j_gene: TRBJ1-5; CDR3nt: TGTGCCAGCAGTACCCGCAATCAGCCCCAGCATTTT; CDR3aa: CASSTRNQPQHF
d_gene: .; abundance: few; v_gene: TRBV30; j_gene: TRBJ1-2; CDR3nt: TGTGCCTGGAGCTCGTACAGAAACTTAGCTAACTATGGCTACACCTTC; CDR3aa: CAWSSYRNLANYGYTF
d_gene: TRBD1; abundance: few; v_gene: TRBV30; j_gene: TRBJ1-1; CDR3nt: TGTGCCTGGCGGACAGGGGTATCCACTGAAGCTTTCTTT; CDR3aa: CAWRTGVSTEAFF
d_gene: .; abundance: .; v_gene: TRBV30; j_gene: TRBJ1-3; CDR3nt: TGTGCCTGGAGTGCGGGGCTAGGGGCTGGAAACACCATATATTTT; CDR3aa: CAWSAGLGAGNTIYF
d_gene: TRBD1; abundance: .; v_gene: TRBV19; j_gene: TRBJ2-4; CDR3nt: TGTGCCAGTAGCAGACAGGGGCAAATTCAGTACTTC; CDR3aa: CASSRQGQIQYF
d_gene: TRBD1; abundance: .; v_gene: TRBV2; j_gene: TRBJ1-1; CDR3nt: TGTGCCAGCAGTGTAGAGGACAGGTACACTGAAGCTTTCTTT; CDR3aa: CASSVEDRYTEAFF
d_gene: .; abundance: few; v_gene: TRBV29-1; j_gene: TRBJ2-3; CDR3nt: TGCAGCGTTGAGGGTGTCGTTGTGGGGAATACGCAGTATTTT; CDR3aa: CSVEGVVVGNTQYF
d_gene: .; abundance: .; v_gene: TRBV4-1; j_gene: TRBJ1-4; CDR3nt: TGCGCCAGCAGCCAAAGGGACACCGCAACTAATGAAAAACTGTTTTTT; CDR3aa: CASSQRDTATNEKLFF
d_gene: TRBD1; abundance: .; v_gene: TRBV11-2; j_gene: TRBJ2-3; CDR3nt: TGTGCCAGCAGCCCCTGGACAGGGATGGCAGATACGCAGTATTTT; CDR3aa: CASSPWTGMADTQYF
d_gene: .; abundance: .; v_gene: TRBV21-1; j_gene: TRBJ1-2; CDR3nt: TGTGCCAGAAACGGGGGTTTTGGCTACACCTTC; CDR3aa: CARNGGFGYTF
d_gene: TRBD2; abundance: few; v_gene: TRBV11-2; j_gene: TRBJ2-5; CDR3nt: TGTGCCAGCAGCTTGGGGAGGGCGACCCAACAAGAGACCCAGTACTTC; CDR3aa: CASSLGRATQQETQYF
d_gene: .; abundance: .; v_gene: TRBV9; j_gene: TRBJ2-2; CDR3nt: TGTGCCAGCGGACGAACACGGGCTCAGAGGGGCACCGGGGAGCTGTTTTTT; CDR3aa: CASGRTRAQRGTGELFF
d_gene: .; abundance: .; v_gene: TRBV29-1; j_gene: TRBJ1-1; CDR3nt: TGCAGCGTTGCCTCGAGCGTGAACACTGAAGCTTTCTTT; CDR3aa: CSVASSVNTEAFF
d_gene: TRBD1; abundance: .; v_gene: TRBV2; j_gene: TRBJ1-1; CDR3nt: TGTGCCAGCAGCCGGGACAGGGCGAACACTGAAGCTTTCTTT; CDR3aa: CASSRDRANTEAFF
d_gene: TRBD2; abundance: .; v_gene: TRBV7-2; j_gene: TRBJ2-3; CDR3nt: TGTGCCAGCAGCTTAGGGACTAGTGTGGCTACGCAGTATTTT; CDR3aa: CASSLGTSVATQYF
d_gene: TRBD2; abundance: .; v_gene: TRBV5-4; j_gene: TRBJ2-3; CDR3nt: TGTGCCAGCAGCCAAAGACTAGCTACAGATACGCAGTATTTT; CDR3aa: CASSQRLATDTQYF
d_gene: TRBD2; abundance: few; v_gene: TRBV5-4; j_gene: TRBJ2-2; CDR3nt: TGTGCCAGCAGCTTGGGAGGACTAGCGGGAGGGGAGCTGTTTTTT; CDR3aa: CASSLGGLAGGELFF
d_gene: TRBD1; abundance: .; v_gene: TRBV7-9; j_gene: TRBJ1-2; CDR3nt: TGTGCCAGCAGCTCCCTAAGCCTTGGGGACAGGGGGTACTACACCTTC; CDR3aa: CASSSLSLGDRGYYTF
d_gene: TRBD1; abundance: .; v_gene: TRBV6-6; j_gene: TRBJ2-7; CDR3nt: TGTGCCAGCAGTTATCCGGGACAGGGCACGCACGAGCAGTACTTC; CDR3aa: CASSYPGQGTHEQYF
d_gene: TRBD1; abundance: .; v_gene: TRBV18; j_gene: TRBJ1-2; CDR3nt: TGTGCCAGCTCGGAGATACAGGGGAGCGACTATGGCTACACCTTC; CDR3aa: CASSEIQGSDYGYTF
d_gene: .; abundance: few; v_gene: TRBV18; j_gene: TRBJ1-1; CDR3nt: TGTGCCAGCTCACCGAACTCGGGGGGAACTGAAGCTTTCTTT; CDR3aa: CASSPNSGGTEAFF